A selection of T cell receptor beta chains follows, all from one sample in a study of T cell repertoires in cytomegalovirus infection. MiXCR, applied by TCRdb to the reads, yields one record per CDR3 protein. The sample shows some 150,000 distinct CDR3 sequences, roughly 6% of them seen only once. The sequenced material came from PBMCs. The receptors were sampled from a human donor in good health (CMV status not recorded). Some clones in this sample may be carry-over from other donors' samples. The conserved cysteine and the conserved F or W are not part of the CDR3 here. Each record gives: J gene, V gene, CDR3 protein.

>TRBJ2-4|TRBV10-3
AISESFGRGTKNIQY
>TRBJ2-2|TRBV11-3
ASSTGLAGGTGELF
>TRBJ2-7|TRBV11-2
ASSLGWSYEQY
>TRBJ1-1|TRBV7-2
ASSQRQGALTEAF
>TRBJ2-7|TRBV7-9
ASSRGAGVTSDYEQY
>TRBJ2-1|TRBV11-2
ASSLTGSEQF
>TRBJ2-1|TRBV12-3/TRBV12-4
ASTPRGSYSYNEQF
>TRBJ2-1|TRBV7-6
ASSLITTGGLNEQF
>TRBJ1-4|TRBV28
ASMHGIPLSEKLF
>TRBJ1-1|TRBV28
ASEATGSFGTEAF
>TRBJ2-7|TRBV7-9
ASSPPGSYEQY